This entry concerns a single TCR beta chain. Sequencing was performed with immunoSEQ multiplex PCR; in TCRdb, only in-frame clones are kept and a portion is missing. The data show tens of thousands of clones, with almost 90% seen just once and 1.5% to 2% held by the top ten. This sample was taken from a study of blood T cell repertoires in COVID-19. About the research overall: PBMCs, B-cell-depleted T cells, or T cells were the source of the cDNA or gDNA that made up the material.

This CDR3 has 13 amino acids. Germline lookup yields CDR1 LGHNA and CDR2 YSLEER. Trimming cost V 2 bases and J 1 base, with 3 bases left between them. The sequenced sample was peripheral blood. The TCR originated in a woman older than 75 with active or convalescent COVID-19. The J gene is TRBJ1-3, the V gene TRBV4-3; D unclear. CDR3 in amino acids: CASSQLSGNTIYF. Written as DNA, the CDR3 is TGCGCCAGCAGCCAACTTTCTGGAAACACCATATATTTT.